One sample yielded the 27 T cell receptor beta chains listed below, sequenced in a study of cytomegalovirus exposure and HLA in healthy donors. The PCR had 60 Vbeta and 13 Jbeta primers. The data were produced by immunoSEQ multiplex PCR, yet TCRdb's version contains in-frame clones alone and is incomplete. The listing contains 220,000 or so clones. The source material was PBMCs. The receptors shown here come from a girl under 10 years old in good health and CMV-seropositive.

The rearrangement links TRBV27 to TRBJ1-2, with 10 bases identical to TRBD1. The junction had 16 bases not matched to a gene; V was cut back by 2 bases and J by 7 bases. This CDR3 is built from 18 residues. Germline CDR1 reads MNHEY; CDR2 reads SMNVEV (reference sequence). The CDR3 bases are TGTGCCAGCAGTTTAACCCGACAGGGGGCAGCAAACCCGGGTGGCTACACCTTC. Its translation: CASSLTRQGAANPGGYTF.

The genes are TRBV7-9 and TRBJ1-3; D remains ambiguous. V was cut by 5 bases and J by 0 bases, with 14 bases left in between. The CDR3 runs 16 residues. Germline V gene sequence: CDR1 SEHNR, CDR2 FQNEAQ (reference sequence). The CDR3 region has the DNA TGTGCCAGCAGCCTATTAGCGGTAAACTCTGGAAACACCATATATTTT. This translates into CASSLLAVNSGNTIYF.

This rearrangement joins TRBV5-1 to TRBJ2-3; 14 nucleotides line up with TRBD2. The length of the CDR3 is 21 residues. Trimming took 0 bases from V and 6 from J; bases not matched to a gene: 18. The V gene's germline CDR1 is SGHRS and CDR2 YFSETQ. The CDR3 sequence is CASSLVAPGTSGRPGKDTQYF. The CDR3 region has the DNA TGCGCCAGCAGCTTGGTCGCCCCCGGGACTAGCGGGAGACCCGGTAAGGATACGCAGTATTTT.

As to this clone: The junction departs from the called germline gene at one end, perhaps through a read error. The V and J genes are TRBV5-4 and TRBJ2-7; tentatively, D is TRBD2 (5 bases). Looked up from germline, CDR1 is SGHNT and CDR2 is YYREEE (reference sequence). This CDR3 spans 14 amino acids. CDR3 coding DNA: TGTGCAAGCAGTACGGACTCCGAACTCTACGAGCAGTACTTC. Its translation: CASSTDSELYEQYF.

Here the CDR3 DNA reads TGTGCCAGCAGCCCCCCGGGAGGATGGGACGGGGAGCTGTTTTTT. Its protein is CASSPPGGWDGELFF. The rearrangement joins TRBV2 to TRBJ2-2, with 7 bases that match TRBD2. CDR3 size: 15 residues. Unmatched junction bases numbered 11, after V lost 6 bases and J lost 7 bases. Germline CDR1 is SNHLY and CDR2 is FYNNEI.

The rearrangement links TRBV27 to TRBJ1-5; TRBD1 is a possible D gene (6 bases). The CDR3 has 15 residues. Germline V gives CDR1 MNHEY, CDR2 SMNVEV (reference sequence). Trimming removed 8 bases from V and 3 bases from J, with 17 bases in between. The CDR3 protein is CASRLQGMVNQPQHF. In nucleotides, the CDR3 is TGTGCCAGCCGATTACAGGGTATGGTCAATCAGCCCCAGCATTTT.

The chain employs TRBV27 and TRBJ2-7; 8 bases are a match to TRBD1. The germline gives CDR1 MNHEY, CDR2 SMNVEV (reference sequence). The CDR3 runs 14 residues. V lost 1 base and J lost 5; bases outside the gene matches: 4. CDR3 amino acids: CASSLWTGTHEQYF. The CDR3 region has the DNA TGTGCCAGCAGTTTATGGACAGGGACCCACGAGCAGTACTTC.

The rearrangement links TRBV19 to TRBJ2-5; D is perhaps TRBD1 (6 bases). This CDR3 has 16 amino acids. From germline, CDR1 is LNHDA and CDR2 SQIVND (reference sequence). V was trimmed by 3 bases and J by 1 base, leaving 15 bases between them. CDR3 DNA sequence: TGTGCCAGTAGTATTAAGAGGACAGTCTCCCAAGAGACCCAGTACTTC. It is translated as CASSIKRTVSQETQYF.

V and J are TRBV15 and TRBJ2-1; the match to TRBD1 covers 9 bases. J gave up 6 bases and V 4 bases, and 7 bases lay outside the gene matches. The V gene's germline CDR1 is LNHNV and CDR2 YYDKDF (reference sequence). The CDR3 totals 15 residues. DNA of the CDR3: TGTGCCACCAGCATCCCCGGGACAGGGCGCAATGAGCAGTTCTTC. This codes for CATSIPGTGRNEQFF.

The CDR3 loop is CASSPRQESSYEQYF. CDR3 in DNA: TGTGCCAGCTCCCCTAGACAGGAAAGCTCCTACGAGCAGTACTTC. This rearrangement joins TRBV18 to TRBJ2-7; D may be TRBD1 (6 bases). CDR3 size: 15 residues. Germline lookup yields CDR1 KGHSH and CDR2 LQKENI. The ends were cut back, 6 bases at V and 0 bases at J, with 15 bases in the middle.

V is TRBV5-6 and J is TRBJ2-3, with 7 bases identical to TRBD2. CDR3 size: 18 residues. V was pared by 3 bases and J by 0 bases, with 13 bases of the junction left unmatched. CDR1 SGHDT and CDR2 YYEEEE come from the germline V gene. CDR3 nucleotides: TGTGCCAGCAGCTGGGGGGGGGTGACGGATTGGAGCACAGATACGCAGTATTTT. Protein sequence: CASSWGGVTDWSTDTQYF.

V is TRBV7-9 and J is TRBJ1-1; tentative D call: TRBD1 (6 bases). Germline V lookup: CDR1 SEHNR, CDR2 FQNEAQ (reference sequence). Trimming shortened V by 5 bases and J by 3 bases, and 19 bases separated the two germline ends. This CDR3 spans 16 amino acids. The CDR3 nucleotides are TGTGCCAGCAGCCCGGGGAGGGACTGGGGGCACACTGAAGCTTTCTTT. Encoded protein: CASSPGRDWGHTEAFF. The complete variable domain, with remaining parts taken from reference TRBV7-9 and TRBJ1-1, reads DTGVSQNPRHKITKRGQNVTFRCDPISEHNRLYWYRQTLGQGPEFLTYFQNEAQLEKSRLLSDRFSAERPKGSFSTLEIQRTEQGDSAMYLCASSPGRDWGHTEAFFGQGTRLTVV.

V gene TRBV5-4 combines with J gene TRBJ2-1, with D perhaps matching TRBD2 (6 bases). The CDR3 sequence is 13 residues long. Trimming pared 4 bases from V and 11 bases from J, leaving 16 bases between. Germline V lookup: CDR1 SGHNT, CDR2 YYREEE (reference sequence). As DNA, the CDR3 is TGTGCCAGCAGCCCCGAGACTAGTGGCCAGCAGTTCTTC. It yields the protein CASSPETSGQQFF.

The chain has TRBV19 and TRBJ2-3; unclear D gene. V lost 5 bases and J 1 base, leaving 13 bases between the germline ends. Germline CDR1 LNHDA, CDR2 SQIVND (reference sequence). The CDR3 is made up of 15 amino acids. Written as DNA, the CDR3 is TGTGCCAGTAGTCGTACCGGGTTGGGCACAGATACGCAGTATTTT. It encodes CASSRTGLGTDTQYF.

On this clone: Mismatch with germline at one junction end may stem from a read error. The rearrangement links TRBV19 to TRBJ2-3; 7 bases fit TRBD2. Germline V CDR1 and CDR2: LNHDA, SQIVND (reference sequence). This CDR3 has 16 amino acids. The CDR3 is CASNFGLADNTDTQYF. CDR3 sequence (DNA): TGTGCCAGTAATTTTGGGCTAGCGGATAACACAGATACGCAATATTTT.

The chain couples TRBV29-1 to TRBJ1-2, with TRBD1 matching 7 bases. In germline, CDR1 is SQVTM, CDR2 ANQGSEA. The V segment lost 4 bases and the J segment 6 bases; nucleotides outside the gene matches: 8. The CDR3 runs to 13 residues. CDR3 nucleotide sequence: TGCAGCGTTGTCGAAGGGGGCGGGAATGGCTACACCTTC. Residues: CSVVEGGGNGYTF.

The chain recombines TRBV7-6 with TRBJ2-1, with TRBD2 matching over 14 bases. This CDR3 comprises 17 residues. V was pared by 3 bases and J by 7 bases, with 8 bases of the junction left unmatched. The germline V gene encodes CDR1 SGHVS and CDR2 FNYEAQ. The chain's CDR3 is CASSLTMGLAGENEQFF. The DNA of the CDR3 is TGTGCCAGCAGCTTGACAATGGGACTAGCGGGGGAAAATGAGCAGTTCTTC.

V usage is TRBV10-3 and J usage is TRBJ1-5, with 7 bases fitting TRBD1. The germline V gene encodes CDR1 ENHRY and CDR2 SYGVKD. J gave up 5 bases and V 4 bases, and 2 bases lay outside the gene matches. This CDR3 is built from 13 residues. The CDR3 reads CAISATGDQPQHF. The CDR3 DNA follows: TGTGCCATCAGTGCTACAGGGGATCAGCCCCAGCATTTT.

V usage is TRBV4-1 and J usage is TRBJ1-2, with TRBD1 matching 9 bases. Germline CDR1 and CDR2: MGHRA and YSYEKL. CDR3 length equals 18 residues. V lost 5 bases and J lost 6; bases outside the gene matches: 19. CDR3 sequence (DNA): TGCGCCAGCAGCGTTAATTTAATCCGGGACAGGGCTAGCGATGGCTACACCTTC. Protein product: CASSVNLIRDRASDGYTF.

The chain links TRBV19 to TRBJ2-7; 8 nucleotides line up with TRBD1. Per the germline V gene, CDR1 is LNHDA and CDR2 is SQIVND (reference sequence). V trimming: 6 bases; J trimming: 0 bases; junction bases outside the gene matches: 7. This CDR3 has 15 amino acids. The CDR3 region is CASRAPGQASYEQYF. For the CDR3, the DNA is TGTGCCAGTAGAGCGCCGGGACAGGCCTCCTACGAGCAGTACTTC.

The chain recombines TRBV2 with TRBJ1-2; perhaps TRBD1 as D (6 bases). V was trimmed by 4 bases and J by 2 bases, leaving 14 bases between them. Germline CDR1 SNHLY, CDR2 FYNNEI. The length of the CDR3 is 15 residues. CDR3 nucleotide sequence: TGTGCCAGCAGTGGAGCGGACAGCTTGAACTATGGCTACACCTTC. Amino acids: CASSGADSLNYGYTF.

The chain combines TRBV6-5 with TRBJ2-7; 12 bases map to TRBD1. Germline CDR1 is MNHEY and CDR2 is SVGAGI. There are 16 residues in the CDR3. V dropped 0 bases and J dropped 4; count of bases not matched to a gene: 4. The CDR3 DNA reads TGTGCCAGCAGTTACTCTGGGACAGGGGGCAGATACGAGCAGTACTTC. It is translated as CASSYSGTGGRYEQYF.

The chain recombines TRBV11-3 with TRBJ1-1, with 10 bases lining up with TRBD1. The CDR3 spans 15 residues. With V trimmed by 1 base and J by 2 bases, 1 base remained unmatched. Germline loops: CDR1 SGHNT, CDR2 YENEEA. In nucleotides, the CDR3 is TGTGCCAGCAGCTTAGGACAGGGGGCAAACACTGAAGCTTTCTTT. This sequence encodes CASSLGQGANTEAFF.

The chain carries TRBV5-1 and TRBJ2-1; D perhaps matches TRBD2 (6 bases). Germline V CDR1 and CDR2: SGHRS, YFSETQ. Trimming stripped 2 bases from V and 4 bases from J, with 13 bases between. The CDR3 has 15 amino acids. The DNA of the CDR3 is TGCGCCAGCAGCTTTACCGGGACTCAATACAATGAGCAGTTCTTC. Translating gives CASSFTGTQYNEQFF.

The CDR3 bases are TGTGCCAGCAGTTACGGGACAGGGCTCTTCAAGGGTACGCAGTATTTT. Protein product: CASSYGTGLFKGTQYF. V gene TRBV6-5 combines with J gene TRBJ2-3; the match to TRBD1 covers 9 bases. Looked up from germline, CDR1 is MNHEY and CDR2 is SVGAGI. Germline trimming cut 2 bases from V and 8 bases from J; bases unmatched to any gene: 11. The CDR3 is 16 residues long.

The chain couples TRBV7-9 to TRBJ2-3; 8 bases fit TRBD1. Germline V lookup: CDR1 SEHNR, CDR2 FQNEAQ (reference sequence). The CDR3 contains 11 residues. V lost 6 bases and J lost 11; bases outside the gene matches: 4. The DNA of the CDR3 is TGTGCCAGCAGGACCGGGACAGGGCAGTATTTT. Its protein product is CASRTGTGQYF.

V gene TRBV7-8 combines with J gene TRBJ1-2; unclear D gene. Between the trimmed V and J ends, which lost 1 base and 7 bases, there was a span of 13 bases. Germline loops: CDR1 SGHVS, CDR2 FQNEAQ. The CDR3 runs 14 residues. CDR3 DNA sequence: TGTGCCAGCAGCTTAGAGGGAGGGCTGGGTGGCTACACCTTC. This gives the protein CASSLEGGLGGYTF.